Shown below are 16 T cell receptor beta chains from a single sample sequenced in a study of blood T cell repertoires in COVID-19 (dated by TCRdb to 2018 to 2021). The library was built by means of the immunoSEQ multiplex PCR assay. Entries here come from immuneACCESS through TCRdb and include only in-frame sequences with V and J called. Some clones fail to appear in such tables; in the studies checked, an unresolved V gene covers under half of the shortfall, and the cause of the remainder is unknown. In all, the sample holds roughly 230,000 clones, and approximately 84% of those were seen once. In total, the top ten clones hold roughly 4% of the sample. Sequencing input: peripheral blood. The receptors come from a man between 50 and 59 years old with acute or convalescent COVID-19.

V gene TRBV5-1 combines with J gene TRBJ1-5, with 8 bases aligning to TRBD1. The CDR3 extends over 14 amino acids. Germline loops: CDR1 SGHRS, CDR2 YFSETQ. Trimming took 3 bases from V and 7 from J; bases not matched to a gene: 6. The chain's CDR3 is CASSSGQGVQPQHF. The CDR3 DNA follows: TGCGCCAGCAGCTCCGGACAGGGCGTCCAGCCCCAGCATTTT. Together with reference TRBV5-1 and TRBJ1-5, the CDR3 gives the full variable domain: KAGVTQTPRYLIKTRGQQVTLSCSPISGHRSVSWYQQTPGQGLQFLFEYFSETQRNKGNFPGRFSGRQFSNSRSEMNVSTLELGDSALYLCASSSGQGVQPQHFGDGTRLSIL.

The J gene is TRBJ1-4, the V gene TRBV7-9, with D perhaps TRBD1 (5 bases). The CDR3 consists of 15 residues. The V and J ends lost 5 bases and 5 bases respectively, with 15 bases between them. The germline V gene encodes CDR1 SEHNR and CDR2 FQNEAQ (reference sequence). The CDR3 coding sequence is TGTGCCAGCAGCGACCAGGGAGGGCGGAATGAAAAACTGTTTTTT. Protein sequence: CASSDQGGRNEKLFF.

The chain joins TRBV5-6 to TRBJ2-7; TRBD2 agrees at 14 bases. Germline lookup yields CDR1 SGHDT and CDR2 YYEEEE. V lost 5 bases to trimming and J lost 7 bases; unmatched junction nucleotides: 8. The CDR3 has 15 residues. The CDR3 coding sequence is TGTGCCAGCAGACGGGGACTAGCGGGGGTTGGGGAGCAGTACTTC. This encodes CASRRGLAGVGEQYF.

In its sample, this clone was seen once. J is TRBJ2-5 and V is TRBV5-1; 7 bases are shared with TRBD2. The CDR3 extends over 13 amino acids. Germline V lookup: CDR1 SGHRS, CDR2 YFSETQ. V shed 7 bases and J 5 bases; nucleotides not matched to a gene: 8. CDR3 DNA: TGCGCCAGCGCTAGCCGGCGGGGGGAGACCCAGTACTTC. It is translated as CASASRRGETQYF.

This clone was found once. This chain uses TRBV6-5 with TRBJ2-7, with 8 bases lining up with TRBD1. Trimming took 4 bases from V and 7 from J; bases not matched to a gene: 9. This CDR3 has 14 amino acids. The germline CDR1 and CDR2 sequences are MNHEY and SVGAGI. The CDR3 sequence: CASSSLDRVWEQYF. CDR3 nucleotides: TGTGCCAGCAGTTCCTTGGACAGGGTTTGGGAGCAGTACTTC.

CDR3 residues: CASSPSNFHFYEQYF. In DNA, the CDR3 is TGTGCCAGCAGTCCAAGTAACTTCCATTTTTACGAGCAGTACTTC. The chain has TRBV5-4 and TRBJ2-7; D unclear. Germline V gives CDR1 SGHNT, CDR2 YYREEE (reference sequence). The V gene lost 5 bases and the J gene lost 4 bases, with 19 bases spanning the gap. This CDR3 comprises 15 residues.

This sequence joins TRBV30 and TRBJ2-3; 11 nucleotides agree with TRBD2. This CDR3 is 20 amino acids long. The germline V gene has CDR1 GTSNPN and CDR2 SVGIG (reference sequence). The V segment lost 2 bases and the J segment 5 bases; nucleotides outside the gene matches: 21. In DNA form, the CDR3 reads TGTGCCTGGAGTACAGGGTGGCTAGCGGGGGGCCATAAGAGGAAAGATACGCAGTATTTT. This sequence encodes CAWSTGWLAGGHKRKDTQYF. The full variable domain, rest sourced from reference TRBV30 and TRBJ2-3, is SQTIHQWPATLVQPVGSPLSLECTVEGTSNPNLYWYRQAAGRGLQLLFYSVGIGQISSEVPQNLSASRPQDRQFILSSKKLLLSDSGFYLCAWSTGWLAGGHKRKDTQYFGPGTRLTVL.

The gene calls are TRBV2 and TRBJ1-2; no firm D call. Trimming stripped 5 bases from V and 4 bases from J, with 14 bases between. Germline CDR1 SNHLY, CDR2 FYNNEI. CDR3 length equals 14 residues. The CDR3 loop reads CASSFTDKPYGYTF. CDR3 nucleotides: TGTGCCAGCAGTTTCACCGACAAGCCCTATGGCTACACCTTC.

The rearrangement links TRBV6-5 to TRBJ1-2; 8 bases are a match to TRBD1. Per germline, CDR1 MNHEY and CDR2 SVGAGI. CDR3 length: 13 residues. V dropped 6 bases and J dropped 4; count of bases not matched to a gene: 4. Here the CDR3 DNA reads TGTGCCAGCAGGATGGGACAGGCCTATGGCTACACCTTC. This gives the protein CASRMGQAYGYTF.

This rearrangement joins TRBV18 to TRBJ1-6; 9 nucleotides align to TRBD1. J was trimmed by 0 bases and V by 2 bases; bases with no gene match: 5. Germline CDR1 and CDR2: KGHSH and LQKENI. The CDR3 contains 18 residues. The DNA for the CDR3 is TGTGCCAGCTCACCATTCGGACAGGGGAGCTCCTATAATTCACCCCTCCACTTT. Protein sequence: CASSPFGQGSSYNSPLHF.

This chain uses TRBV10-3 with TRBJ2-1; TRBD2 matches at 15 bases. Germline assignment: CDR1 ENHRY and CDR2 SYGVKD. CDR3 length equals 17 residues. V gave up 11 bases and J gave up 1 base; unmatched junction bases: 9. Here the CDR3 reads CAVSPGLAGGSYNEQFF. As DNA, the CDR3 is TGTGCCGTTTCGCCGGGACTAGCGGGGGGTTCCTACAATGAGCAGTTCTTC.

The J gene is TRBJ2-7, the V gene TRBV28, with a tentative D call TRBD1 (5 bases). Trimming stripped 4 bases from V and 5 bases from J, with 15 bases between. The germline V gene encodes CDR1 MDHEN and CDR2 SYDVKM. CDR3 length: 14 amino acids. CDR3 residues: CASSSYPTDNEQYF. CDR3 in DNA: TGTGCCAGCAGTTCATATCCGACAGACAACGAGCAGTACTTC.

The gene calls are TRBV2 and TRBJ1-1; no reliable D call. This CDR3 contains 14 residues. Germline lookup yields CDR1 SNHLY and CDR2 FYNNEI. V gave up 4 bases and J gave up 1 base, with 10 bases separating them. In nucleotides, the CDR3 is TGTGCCAGCAGTGTAGGCGGTTCGAACACTGAAGCTTTCTTT. Translation: CASSVGGSNTEAFF.

The V and J genes are TRBV20-1 and TRBJ1-2, with 9 bases fitting TRBD1. Per germline, CDR1 DFQATT and CDR2 SNEGSKA (reference sequence). The CDR3 sequence is 14 residues long. Trimming cost V 3 bases and J 5 bases; bases outside gene matches: 7. The chain's CDR3 is CSASSGQGEYGYTF. The DNA for the CDR3 is TGCAGTGCTAGTTCGGGACAGGGCGAGTATGGCTACACCTTC.

This chain uses TRBV18 with TRBJ1-1; D unclear. The CDR3 runs to 14 residues. Germline CDR1 reads KGHSH; CDR2 reads LQKENI. V lost 3 bases to trimming and J lost 4 bases, with 12 bases between them. The CDR3: CASSPSGWGTEAFF. The CDR3, as DNA: TGTGCCAGCTCACCCTCGGGATGGGGCACTGAAGCTTTCTTT.

V usage is TRBV11-3 and J usage is TRBJ1-1, with D possibly matching TRBD1 (5 bases). CDR1 is SGHNT, CDR2 YENEEA, per germline. Trimming left V 1 base short and J 5 bases short, with 8 bases between. The CDR3 loop spans 13 amino acids. The CDR3 sequence: CASSLVRGTEAFF. CDR3 coding DNA: TGTGCCAGCAGCTTAGTTCGGGGGACTGAAGCTTTCTTT.